These T cell receptor beta chains were read from a single sample in a study of CD8 T cells in ankylosing spondylitis. TCRdb re-derived calls from the 5' RACE reads in MiXCR, one entry per CDR3 protein. The profile shows 200,000 to 250,000 distinct CDR3 sequences, more than 25% of them singletons. Sequencing was performed on blood, either unsorted or a sorted T cell fraction (not recorded which). These receptor sequences come from a male donor with ankylosing spondylitis or in good health (not recorded which). Each CDR3 is given with its conserved first and last residue. D genes are given only for firm matches. The size field is filled for only some rows; it gives once, few, many or a size class.

-,few,TRBJ2-3,TRBV5-1,TGCGCCAGCAGCTTGGCCGCGGGTTCCGGGGATACGCAGTATTTT,CASSLAAGSGDTQYF
-,-,TRBJ1-1,TRBV20-1,TGCAGTGCTTCCGGACACTTGAACACTGAAGCTTTCTTT,CSASGHLNTEAFF
TRBD2,-,TRBJ2-1,TRBV5-1,TGCGCCAGCAGCTTGGTGCCTAGCGGGGGGGTGGATGAGCAGTTCTTC,CASSLVPSGGVDEQFF
TRBD2,once,TRBJ2-1,TRBV7-3,TGTGCCAGCAGCCGCCGGGGGAGCGGGGGGATGCTGGAGCAGTTCTTC,CASSRRGSGGMLEQFF
-,-,TRBJ2-7,TRBV12-3/TRBV12-4,TGTGCCAGCAGTTACCGGGACTGGCCCTACGAGCAGTACTTC,CASSYRDWPYEQYF
TRBD2,-,TRBJ2-3,TRBV3-1,TGTGCCAGCAGCCAAGGGTCAGCGGGGGGCACAGATACGCAGTATTTT,CASSQGSAGGTDTQYF
-,few,TRBJ2-7,TRBV28,TGTGCCAGCAGAGACGGCGGGTGGGAGCAGTACTTC,CASRDGGWEQYF
-,-,TRBJ2-7,TRBV6-6,TGTGCCAGCAGTTACCGCGCGGGTCACGAGCAGTACTTC,CASSYRAGHEQYF
-,few,TRBJ2-7,TRBV24-1,TGTGCCACCAGTCCAGGGAGCTACGAGCAGTACTTC,CATSPGSYEQYF
TRBD1,few,TRBJ2-1,TRBV6-1,TGTGCCAGCACGTCAGGGGGCGTAAATGGCAATGAGCAGTTCTTC,CASTSGGVNGNEQFF
-,-,TRBJ1-1,TRBV29-1,TGCAGCGTGGGATCAGGGGCCTTTACTGAAGCTTTCTTT,CSVGSGAFTEAFF
TRBD2,-,TRBJ2-5,TRBV29-1,TGCAGCGGCACAGGGACTAGCAGTCAAGAGACCCAGTACTTC,CSGTGTSSQETQYF
-,-,TRBJ2-3,TRBV5-1,TGCGCCAGCAGCCCCGAGCAAGATACGCAGTATTTT,CASSPEQDTQYF
-,few,TRBJ2-1,TRBV29-1,TGCAGCGTTGGGCTAGTCAATGAGCAGTTCTTC,CSVGLVNEQFF
TRBD1,-,TRBJ2-2,TRBV28,TGTGCCAGCACCCCAACTAAAGGGACAGGGAGGACCGGGGAGCTGTTTTTT,CASTPTKGTGRTGELFF
-,-,TRBJ1-4,TRBV12-3/TRBV12-4,TGTGCCAGCACCACCAACCTGCGGGGAAAACTGTTTTTT,CASTTNLRGKLFF
TRBD1,-,TRBJ1-4,TRBV5-1,TGCGCCAGCAGCTCGAGGACAGGGGGCCAGAGTGAAAAACTGTTTTTT,CASSSRTGGQSEKLFF
-,few,TRBJ2-3,TRBV5-5,TGTGCCAGCAGCGGTGCGCCTTACAGAATGGATACGCAGTATTTT,CASSGAPYRMDTQYF
-,-,TRBJ2-3,TRBV30,TGTGCCGGGACACAGGGAACGACGCAGTATTTT,CAGTQGTTQYF
-,-,TRBJ1-4,TRBV10-3,TGTGCCATCAGAGTCGATCCGGGGGAAAAACTGTTTTTT,CAIRVDPGEKLFF
-,-,TRBJ1-5,TRBV6-1,TGTGCCAGCAGGAGAGCGGACCACCATCAGCCCCAGCATTTT,CASRRADHHQPQHF